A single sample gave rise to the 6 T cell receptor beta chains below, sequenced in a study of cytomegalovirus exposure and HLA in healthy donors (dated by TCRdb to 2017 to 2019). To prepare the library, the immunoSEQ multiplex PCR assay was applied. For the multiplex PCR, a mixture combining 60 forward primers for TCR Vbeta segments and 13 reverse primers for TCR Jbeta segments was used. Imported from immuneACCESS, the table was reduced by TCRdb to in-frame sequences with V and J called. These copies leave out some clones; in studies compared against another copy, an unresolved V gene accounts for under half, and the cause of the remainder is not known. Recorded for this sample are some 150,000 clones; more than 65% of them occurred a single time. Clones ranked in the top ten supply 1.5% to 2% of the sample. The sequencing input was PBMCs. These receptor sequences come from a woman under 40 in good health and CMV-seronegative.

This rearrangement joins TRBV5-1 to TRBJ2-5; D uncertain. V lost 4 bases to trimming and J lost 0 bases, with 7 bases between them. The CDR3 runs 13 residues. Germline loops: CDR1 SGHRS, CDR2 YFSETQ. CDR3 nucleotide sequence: TGCGCCAGCAGCCTCCAGTACCAAGAGACCCAGTACTTC. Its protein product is CASSLQYQETQYF.

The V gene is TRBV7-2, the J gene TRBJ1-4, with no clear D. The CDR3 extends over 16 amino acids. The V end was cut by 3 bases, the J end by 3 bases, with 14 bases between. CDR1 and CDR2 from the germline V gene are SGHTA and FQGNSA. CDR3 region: CASSLEQPVANEKLFF. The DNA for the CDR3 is TGTGCCAGCAGCTTGGAGCAGCCTGTGGCTAATGAAAAACTGTTTTTT.

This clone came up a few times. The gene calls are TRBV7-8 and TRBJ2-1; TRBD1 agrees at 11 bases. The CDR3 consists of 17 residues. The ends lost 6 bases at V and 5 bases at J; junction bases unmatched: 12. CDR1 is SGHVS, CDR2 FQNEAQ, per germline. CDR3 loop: CASRRPLGQGADNEQFF. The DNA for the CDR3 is TGTGCCAGCAGACGCCCACTTGGACAGGGGGCGGACAATGAGCAGTTCTTC.

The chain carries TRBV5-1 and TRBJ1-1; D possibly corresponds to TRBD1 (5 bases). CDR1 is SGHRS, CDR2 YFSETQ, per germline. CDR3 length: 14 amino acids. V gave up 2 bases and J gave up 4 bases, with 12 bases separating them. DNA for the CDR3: TGCGCCAGCAGCTTCCAGGGCAGGGCCACTGAAGCTTTCTTT. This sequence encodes CASSFQGRATEAFF. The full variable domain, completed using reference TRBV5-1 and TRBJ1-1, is KAGVTQTPRYLIKTRGQQVTLSCSPISGHRSVSWYQQTPGQGLQFLFEYFSETQRNKGNFPGRFSGRQFSNSRSEMNVSTLELGDSALYLCASSFQGRATEAFFGQGTRLTVV.

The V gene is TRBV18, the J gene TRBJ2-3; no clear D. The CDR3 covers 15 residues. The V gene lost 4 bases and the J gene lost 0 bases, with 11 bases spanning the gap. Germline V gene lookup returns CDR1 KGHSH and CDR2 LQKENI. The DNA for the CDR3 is TGTGCCAGCTCACAGAAAGTACAAAGCACAGATACGCAGTATTTT. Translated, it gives CASSQKVQSTDTQYF.

The CDR3 is CASSQEVLALSIQYF. The CDR3 nucleotides are TGTGCCAGCAGCCAAGAGGTACTAGCGCTGAGCATTCAGTACTTC. The J gene is TRBJ2-4, the V gene TRBV4-2; 7 positions agree with TRBD2. Losses at the gene ends were 0 bases for V and 9 bases for J; bases not matched to a gene: 8. Germline V lookup: CDR1 LGHNA, CDR2 YNFKEQ. The CDR3 has 15 residues.